This entry describes one T cell receptor (beta chain). The CDR3 extends over 11 amino acids. The germline gives CDR1 ENHRY, CDR2 SYGVKD. V was cut by 3 bases and J by 4 bases, with 3 bases left in between. The data stem from a study of T cell changes during pregnancy in multiple sclerosis. Sequencing was performed with immunoSEQ multiplex PCR; in TCRdb, only in-frame clones are kept and a portion is missing. Found here are about 66,000 clones, 90% of them singletons; the top ten hold around 1.6%. This specimen was peripheral blood, taken in the third trimester of pregnancy. The chain recombines TRBV10-3 with TRBJ2-5; no firm D call. The TCR originated in a female donor with multiple sclerosis, enrolled in a pregnancy study. The CDR3 region has the DNA TGTGCCATCAGTGAACTAGAGACCCAGTACTTC. This codes for CAISELETQYF.